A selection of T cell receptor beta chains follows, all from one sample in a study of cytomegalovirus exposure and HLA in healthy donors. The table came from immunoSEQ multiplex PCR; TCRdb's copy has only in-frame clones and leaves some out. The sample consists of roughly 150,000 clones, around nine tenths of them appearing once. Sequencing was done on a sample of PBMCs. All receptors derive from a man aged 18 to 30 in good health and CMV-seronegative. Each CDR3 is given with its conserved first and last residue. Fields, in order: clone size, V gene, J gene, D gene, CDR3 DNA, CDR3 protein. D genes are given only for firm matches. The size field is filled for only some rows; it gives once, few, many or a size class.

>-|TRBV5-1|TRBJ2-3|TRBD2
TGCGCCAGCAGCTTGATCTCGGGGCGACTAGCGGGGCGAGATACGCAGTATTTT
CASSLISGRLAGRDTQYF
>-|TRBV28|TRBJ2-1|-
TGTGCCAGCAGCAACATCAGGAGGCATGAGCAGTTCTTC
CASSNIRRHEQFF
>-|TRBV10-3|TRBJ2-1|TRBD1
TGTGCCATCCGGGACAGGGTGGATGAGCAGTTCTTC
CAIRDRVDEQFF
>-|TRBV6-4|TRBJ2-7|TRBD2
TGTGCCAGCAGTGCGTTCCAGCGGGAGATTCGGTGCGAGCAGTACTTC
CASSAFQREIRCEQYF
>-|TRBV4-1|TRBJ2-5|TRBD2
TGCGCCAGCAGCCAAGATAACAGCGGGAGCCCGAGGGAGACCCAGTACTTC
CASSQDNSGSPRETQYF
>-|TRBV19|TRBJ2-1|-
TGTGCCAGTAGTCTACCCGGGGGTTACAATGAGCAGTTCTTC
CASSLPGGYNEQFF
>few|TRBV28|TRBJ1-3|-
TGTGCCAGCAGCTCCCAAGGGGGAGCTTTTGGAAACACCATATATTTT
CASSSQGGAFGNTIYF
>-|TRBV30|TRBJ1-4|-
TGTGCCTGGAGTCTTAGGGGGGGGAATGAAAAACTGTTTTTT
CAWSLRGGNEKLFF
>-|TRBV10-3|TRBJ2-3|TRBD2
TGTGCCATCAGCGGACTAGCGGGAGTCCCAGATACGCAGTATTTT
CAISGLAGVPDTQYF
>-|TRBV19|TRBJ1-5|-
TGTGCCAGCCTTGTATCATCAAGAGGGCACAATCAGCCCCAGCATTTT
CASLVSSRGHNQPQHF
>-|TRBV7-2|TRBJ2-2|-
TGTGCCAGCAGCTTATTAGCCGGGGAGCTGTTTTTT
CASSLLAGELFF
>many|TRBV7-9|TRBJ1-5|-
TGTGCCAGCAGTTCAGCAGGGGCGGGTGAGCCCCAGCATTTT
CASSSAGAGEPQHF
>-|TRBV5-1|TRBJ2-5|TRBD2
TGCGCCAGCAGCTTGGCCACGGGGGGGGCCCAAGAGACCCAGTACTTC
CASSLATGGAQETQYF
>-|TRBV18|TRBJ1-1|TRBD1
TGTGCCAGCTCTCCTCGCGGGACAGGGGACGCTGAAGCTTTCTTT
CASSPRGTGDAEAFF
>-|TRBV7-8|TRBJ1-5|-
TGTGCCAGCAGCTTAGAATTCGGCAATCAGCCCCAGCATTTT
CASSLEFGNQPQHF
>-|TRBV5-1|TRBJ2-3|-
TGCGCCAGCAGTATACTCACAGATACGCAGTATTTT
CASSILTDTQYF
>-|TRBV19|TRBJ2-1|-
TGTGCCAGTAGTTTTTATAGCTCCTACAATGAGCAGTTCTTC
CASSFYSSYNEQFF
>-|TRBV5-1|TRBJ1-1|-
TGCGCCAGCAGGCAGGAGAACACTGAAGCTTTCTTT
CASRQENTEAFF
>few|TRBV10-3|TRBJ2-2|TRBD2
TGTGCCACCTCCAGCGGGGGTTCCACCGGGGAGCTGTTTTTT
CATSSGGSTGELFF
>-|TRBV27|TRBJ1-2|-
TGTGCCAGCGCATCGAGAGTGTCTAACTATGGCTACACCTTC
CASASRVSNYGYTF
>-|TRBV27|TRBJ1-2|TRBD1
TGTGCCACCAGGACAGGGACCAAGGGGGACTATGGCTACACCTTC
CATRTGTKGDYGYTF
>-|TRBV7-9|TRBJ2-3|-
TGTGCCAGCAGCCCCCCCGGGGGTCAGTTTACAGATACGCAGTATTTT
CASSPPGGQFTDTQYF
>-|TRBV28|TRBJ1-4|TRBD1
TGTGCCAGCAGTTTAGCGGTAGGACAGGGCTTTGAAAAACTGTTTTTT
CASSLAVGQGFEKLFF
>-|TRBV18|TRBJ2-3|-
TGTGCCAGCCGCCCGACAGGCACAGATACGCAGTATTTT
CASRPTGTDTQYF
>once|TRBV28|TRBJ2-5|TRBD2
TGTGCCAGCACGTCTAGCGGGAGGGGTGAGACCCAGTACTTC
CASTSSGRGETQYF
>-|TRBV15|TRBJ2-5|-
TGTGCCACCAGCAGAGCACGTGGGGGGGCAAAAGAGACCCAGTACTTC
CATSRARGGAKETQYF